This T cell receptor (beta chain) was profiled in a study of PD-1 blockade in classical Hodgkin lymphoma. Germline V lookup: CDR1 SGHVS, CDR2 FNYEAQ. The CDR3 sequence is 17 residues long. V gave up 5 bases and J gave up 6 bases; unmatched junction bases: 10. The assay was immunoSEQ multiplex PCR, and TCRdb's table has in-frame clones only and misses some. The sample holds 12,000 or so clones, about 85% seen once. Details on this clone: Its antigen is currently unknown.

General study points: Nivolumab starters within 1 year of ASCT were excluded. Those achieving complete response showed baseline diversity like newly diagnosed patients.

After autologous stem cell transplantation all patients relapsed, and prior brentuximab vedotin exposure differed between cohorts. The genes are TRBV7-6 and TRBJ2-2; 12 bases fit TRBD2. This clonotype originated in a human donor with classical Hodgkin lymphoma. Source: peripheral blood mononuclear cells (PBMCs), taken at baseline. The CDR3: CASSPRTSGTSSGELFF. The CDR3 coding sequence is TGTGCCAGCAGCCCTCGGACTAGCGGGACCTCATCCGGGGAGCTGTTTTTT.